The 29 T cell receptor beta chains below all came from one sample that was sequenced in a study of blood T cell repertoires in COVID-19. Clones were sequenced by immunoSEQ multiplex PCR, and TCRdb holds only the in-frame ones, with some missing. The sample has 250,000 to 350,000 clones, approximately 84% seen once. The sample comprised peripheral blood. Every receptor here comes from a human donor with COVID-19, enrolled during active disease. The donor label of this sample is uncertain.

The chain uses TRBV5-6 and TRBJ2-1; perhaps TRBD2 as D (5 bases). With 7 bases removed from V and 4 bases from J, the gap between germline ends came to 9 bases. Germline V gene lookup returns CDR1 SGHDT and CDR2 YYEEEE. This CDR3 spans 12 amino acids. The CDR3 protein is CASGLPYNEQFF. DNA of the CDR3: TGTGCCAGCGGACTTCCTTACAATGAGCAGTTCTTC.

V gene TRBV6-5 combines with J gene TRBJ2-3; D is perhaps TRBD1 (5 bases). V was pared by 7 bases and J by 4 bases, with 15 bases between. The CDR3 consists of 14 residues. Per the germline V gene, CDR1 is MNHEY and CDR2 is SVGAGI. CDR3 in DNA: TGTGCCAGCAATCAGGGTGGCACGGCAGATACGCAGTATTTT. Amino acid sequence: CASNQGGTADTQYF.

The CDR3 loop is CASSWTGKNNSPLHF. CDR3 sequence (DNA): TGTGCCAGCAGCTGGACAGGGAAAAATAATTCACCCCTCCACTTT. V and J are TRBV7-2 and TRBJ1-6; 8 bases map to TRBD1. Germline loops: CDR1 SGHTA, CDR2 FQGNSA. The ends lost 4 bases at V and 5 bases at J; junction bases unmatched: 4. The CDR3 spans 15 residues.

The J gene is TRBJ2-2, the V gene TRBV11-2, with a tentative D call TRBD2 (5 bases). The CDR3 runs to 15 residues. Germline-derived CDR1 and CDR2 are SGHAT and FQNNGV. The germline V and J ends were trimmed by 1 base and 8 bases, with 14 bases remaining between them. The CDR3 region has the DNA TGTGCCAGCAGCTTAGCCTCCTACAGCGGAGGGGAGCTGTTTTTT. It encodes CASSLASYSGGELFF.

The chain has TRBV3-1 (or the pseudogene TRBV3-2) and TRBJ1-1, with TRBD1 identical over 9 bases. CDR1 and CDR2 (germline): LGHDT, YNNKEL (reference sequence). The length of the CDR3 is 13 residues. V lost 6 bases to trimming and J lost 5 bases; unmatched junction nucleotides: 4. The CDR3: CASSSTGGTEAFF. The CDR3 DNA reads as TGTGCCAGCAGTTCGACAGGGGGAACTGAAGCTTTCTTT.

The J gene is TRBJ2-5, the V gene TRBV5-4; the match to TRBD2 covers 9 bases. The CDR3 length is 17 residues. The ends lost 3 bases at V and 4 bases at J; junction bases unmatched: 13. Germline values: CDR1 SGHNT, CDR2 YYREEE (reference sequence). CDR3 sequence reads: CASSSKTSGSPTETQYF. In nucleotides, the CDR3 is TGTGCCAGCAGCTCCAAGACTAGCGGATCCCCGACAGAGACCCAGTACTTC.

This clone turned up a few times. The chain combines TRBV2 with TRBJ1-5, with D possibly TRBD1 on 5 matching bases. V lost 4 bases and J 5 bases, leaving 6 bases between the germline ends. CDR3 length: 12 amino acids. Germline V gives CDR1 SNHLY, CDR2 FYNNEI. The CDR3 DNA follows: TGTGCCAGCAGTGCAGGGTATCAGCCCCAGCATTTT. Protein: CASSAGYQPQHF.

V is TRBV6-5 and J is TRBJ2-4, with 7 nucleotides matching TRBD2. This CDR3 region has 12 residues. Per germline, CDR1 MNHEY and CDR2 SVGAGI. CDR3 amino acids: CAPWEGKNIQYF. In nucleotides, the CDR3 is TGTGCACCCTGGGAGGGCAAAAACATTCAGTACTTC.

The rearrangement links TRBV7-2 to TRBJ1-1; 8 positions agree with TRBD1. The junction had 1 base not matched to a gene; V was cut back by 2 bases and J by 2 bases. Germline CDR1 SGHTA, CDR2 FQGNSA. This CDR3 spans 14 amino acids. As DNA, the CDR3 is TGTGCCAGCAGCTTACAGGGGGCCAACACTGAAGCTTTCTTT. This codes for CASSLQGANTEAFF.

This clone was detected only a few times. V and J are TRBV28 and TRBJ1-5; D gene unclear. V gave up 7 bases and J gave up 5 bases, with 12 bases separating them. The CDR3 totals 13 residues. Germline lookup yields CDR1 MDHEN and CDR2 SYDVKM. For the CDR3, the DNA is TGTGCCAGCACTAGCCAGTCTTATCAGCCCCAGCATTTT. This encodes CASTSQSYQPQHF.

Only a few counts were recorded for this clone. V is TRBV30 and J is TRBJ1-2; D perhaps matches TRBD1 (5 bases). The CDR3 contains 12 residues. With 4 bases removed from V and 6 bases from J, the gap between germline ends came to 12 bases. The germline gives CDR1 GTSNPN, CDR2 SVGIG (reference sequence). CDR3 in amino acids: CAWNLAGDGYTF. DNA for the CDR3: TGTGCCTGGAACCTAGCGGGGGATGGCTACACCTTC.

This chain joins TRBV5-5 and TRBJ1-1; tentatively, D is TRBD1 (5 bases). This CDR3 contains 16 residues. Trimming took 3 bases from V and 5 from J, leaving 20 bases between them. CDR1 and CDR2 (germline): SGHKS, YYEKEE (reference sequence). CDR3: CASSWDSQRGWTEAFF. CDR3 bases: TGTGCCAGCAGCTGGGACTCCCAAAGAGGTTGGACTGAAGCTTTCTTT.

In its sample, this clone was seen once. Other DNA sequences of this sample code for an identical CDR3. This chain links TRBV3-1 (or the pseudogene TRBV3-2) with TRBJ1-1, with D unclear. The CDR3 length is 13 residues. V was shortened by 2 bases and J by 0 bases, with 4 bases between the two germline ends. CDR1 LGHDT and CDR2 YNNKEL come from the germline V gene (reference sequence). This chain's CDR3 is CASSQTVNTEAFF. CDR3 sequence (DNA): TGTGCCAGCAGCCAAACGGTGAACACTGAAGCTTTCTTT.

This rearrangement joins TRBV9 to TRBJ2-2, with TRBD1 as a possible D gene (6 bases). Trimming shortened V by 3 bases and J by 8 bases, and 11 bases separated the two germline ends. The CDR3 has 13 residues. CDR1 SGDLS and CDR2 YYNGEE come from the germline V gene. CDR3 sequence: CASSGRQAGELFF. The CDR3 coding sequence is TGTGCCAGCAGCGGGCGACAGGCTGGGGAGCTGTTTTTT.

The chain uses TRBV18 and TRBJ2-2, with TRBD1 matching 10 bases. The V and J ends lost 4 bases and 3 bases, in that order; junction bases with no gene match: 5. The CDR3 loop spans 16 amino acids. CDR1 and CDR2 from the germline V gene are KGHSH and LQKENI. This CDR3 is CASSRSDRGDTGELFF. The CDR3 DNA follows: TGTGCCAGCTCACGATCGGACAGGGGGGACACCGGGGAGCTGTTTTTT.

This clone was counted a few times. The rearrangement uses TRBV20-1 and TRBJ1-1, with D unclear. CDR1 and CDR2 (germline): DFQATT, SNEGSKA (reference sequence). The CDR3 loop spans 11 amino acids. Trimming pared 6 bases from V and 8 bases from J, leaving 13 bases between. The CDR3 loop reads CSARTGIEAFF. The CDR3 DNA reads TGCAGTGCCCGTACCGGGATCGAAGCTTTCTTT.

V is TRBV11-2 and J is TRBJ2-7; 10 positions agree with TRBD2. V was clipped by 5 bases and J by 1 base; unmatched bases: 5. This CDR3 comprises 15 residues. Germline V CDR1 and CDR2: SGHAT, FQNNGV. Here the CDR3 DNA reads TGTGCCAGCAGCACAAGCGGGAGGGTTTCCTACGAGCAGTACTTC. Protein product: CASSTSGRVSYEQYF.

The genes are TRBV29-1 and TRBJ1-2; 9 bases line up with TRBD1. Germline V gives CDR1 SQVTM, CDR2 ANQGSEA. This CDR3 region has 15 residues. Here the CDR3 reads CSAHRGRSGLDGYTF. CDR3 nucleotides: TGCAGTGCTCACAGGGGGCGCTCGGGTTTGGATGGCTACACCTTC.

The chain recombines TRBV19 with TRBJ2-1; possibly TRBD1 for D (5 bases). This CDR3 is 12 amino acids long. V lost 5 bases to trimming and J lost 4 bases, with 6 bases between them. In germline, CDR1 is LNHDA, CDR2 SQIVND (reference sequence). The CDR3: CASSDRYNEQFF. CDR3 sequence (DNA): TGTGCCAGTAGTGACAGATACAATGAGCAGTTCTTC.

This clone has just a few counts. The chain is built from TRBV7-2 and TRBJ2-7; D is perhaps TRBD2 (5 bases). The germline CDR1 and CDR2 sequences are SGHTA and FQGNSA. Trimming shortened V by 5 bases and J by 6 bases, and 14 bases separated the two germline ends. The length of the CDR3 is 13 residues. In DNA, the CDR3 is TGTGCCAGCAGCGTCGGACGGAGGCTCGAGCAGTACTTC. Translating gives CASSVGRRLEQYF.

The J gene is TRBJ1-6, the V gene TRBV27, with a weak D call TRBD1 (6 bases). The CDR3 length is 17 residues. V was pared by 5 bases and J by 3 bases, with 17 bases between. The germline V gene has CDR1 MNHEY and CDR2 SMNVEV (reference sequence). This CDR3 is CASSPRQARLYNSPLHF. CDR3 DNA sequence: TGTGCCAGCAGTCCCCGACAGGCGAGGCTCTATAATTCACCCCTCCACTTT.

This chain links TRBV5-1 with TRBJ2-5; D uncertain. V gave up 4 bases and J gave up 5 bases, with 15 bases separating them. The CDR3 loop spans 14 amino acids. CDR1 SGHRS and CDR2 YFSETQ come from the germline V gene. Written as DNA, the CDR3 is TGCGCCAGCAGCCTGGAGCCAGGATTTGAGACCCAGTACTTC. Translated: CASSLEPGFETQYF.

This clone was seen just once. The chain joins TRBV7-3 to TRBJ2-3; TRBD2 is a possible D gene (6 bases). Germline-derived CDR1 and CDR2 are SGHTA and FQGTGA. V dropped 6 bases and J dropped 2 bases, with 12 bases sitting between them. The CDR3 is 14 residues long. The chain's CDR3 is CASSPAGTTDTQYF. DNA for the CDR3: TGTGCCAGCAGTCCAGCGGGTACCACAGATACGCAGTATTTT.

This sequence joins TRBV5-6 and TRBJ1-2, with a tentative D call TRBD1 (5 bases). Germline V CDR1 and CDR2: SGHDT, YYEEEE. V lost 7 bases to trimming and J lost 2 bases, with 15 bases between them. The CDR3 length is 14 residues. CDR3 loop: CASFHRGINYGYTF. CDR3 nucleotides: TGTGCCAGCTTCCATAGGGGCATAAACTATGGCTACACCTTC.

The V call is TRBV29-1, the J call TRBJ2-1, with TRBD2 identical over 9 bases. V shed 3 bases, J shed 3 bases, and the junction held 3 bases outside the gene matches. CDR3 length equals 14 residues. Per germline, CDR1 SQVTM and CDR2 ANQGSEA. CDR3 coding DNA: TGCAGCGTTGATCTAGCGGGACGCTACAATGAGCAGTTCTTC. Encoded protein: CSVDLAGRYNEQFF.

The genes are TRBV5-1 and TRBJ2-5; 12 bases map to TRBD2. The CDR3 covers 16 residues. The junction had 9 bases not matched to a gene; V was cut back by 4 bases and J by 5 bases. Looked up from germline, CDR1 is SGHRS and CDR2 is YFSETQ. CDR3 sequence (DNA): TGCGCCAGCAGCCCTCGGACTAGCGGGAATGGGGAGACCCAGTACTTC. Translated: CASSPRTSGNGETQYF.

This clone was seen more than once but under ten times. V and J are TRBV15 and TRBJ1-5; D not resolved. CDR1 LNHNV and CDR2 YYDKDF come from the germline V gene (reference sequence). The CDR3 has 14 residues. V lost 0 bases to trimming and J lost 7 bases, with 10 bases between them. The CDR3 region has the DNA TGTGCCACCAGCAGAGATCGGGGAGGGCAGCCCCAGCATTTT. Protein: CATSRDRGGQPQHF.

V is TRBV9 and J is TRBJ2-7; TRBD1 matches 8 bases. The CDR3 contains 13 residues. V lost 4 bases, J lost 3 bases, and 3 bases stayed unmatched. Germline V gene data show CDR1 as SGDLS and CDR2 as YYNGEE. The CDR3: CASSPDRGYEQYF. CDR3 in DNA: TGTGCCAGCAGCCCCGACAGGGGCTACGAGCAGTACTTC.

The chain combines TRBV5-4 with TRBJ1-1; D is unclear. CDR1 is SGHNT, CDR2 YYREEE, per germline (reference sequence). The CDR3 has 15 amino acids. V was clipped by 0 bases and J by 2 bases, with 11 bases between them. CDR3 DNA sequence: TGTGCCAGCAGCTTGGGGTCAGGCGCCAACACTGAAGCTTTCTTT. It yields the protein CASSLGSGANTEAFF.